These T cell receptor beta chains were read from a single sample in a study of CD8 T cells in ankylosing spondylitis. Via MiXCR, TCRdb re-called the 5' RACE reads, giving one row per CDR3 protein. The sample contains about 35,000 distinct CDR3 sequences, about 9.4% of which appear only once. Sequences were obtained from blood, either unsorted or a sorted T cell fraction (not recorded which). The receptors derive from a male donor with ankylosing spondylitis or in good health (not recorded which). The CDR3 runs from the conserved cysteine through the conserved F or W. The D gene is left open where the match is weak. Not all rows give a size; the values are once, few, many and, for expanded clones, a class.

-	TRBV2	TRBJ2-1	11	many	CASREHNEQFF	TGTGCCAGCAGGGAGCACAATGAGCAGTTCTTC
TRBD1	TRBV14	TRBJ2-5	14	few	CASSPTGVLETQYF	TGTGCCAGCAGCCCGACAGGGGTGTTGGAGACCCAGTACTTC
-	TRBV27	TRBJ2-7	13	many	CASSLNPVNEQYF	TGTGCCAGCAGTTTAAATCCGGTCAACGAGCAGTACTTC
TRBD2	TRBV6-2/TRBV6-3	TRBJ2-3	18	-	CASSYGTSGLWGTDTQYF	TGTGCCAGCAGTTACGGGACTAGCGGGTTATGGGGCACAGATACGCAGTATTTT
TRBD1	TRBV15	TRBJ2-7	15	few	CATSSNRDRGYEQYF	TGTGCCACCAGCAGCAACCGGGACAGGGGATACGAGCAGTACTTC
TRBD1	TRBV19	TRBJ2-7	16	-	CASSLSEGTGVYEQYF	TGTGCCAGTAGTTTAAGCGAAGGGACAGGGGTCTACGAGCAGTACTTC
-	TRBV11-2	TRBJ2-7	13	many	CASSLRFLYEQYF	TGTGCCAGCAGCTTACGGTTCCTCTACGAGCAGTACTTC
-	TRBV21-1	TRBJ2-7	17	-	CASSKRTSGRARHEQYF	TGTGCCAGCAGCAAAAGGACTAGCGGGAGGGCTCGCCACGAGCAGTACTTC
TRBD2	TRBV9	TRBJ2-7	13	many	CASSLAGEYEQYF	TGTGCCAGCAGTCTAGCGGGAGAATACGAGCAGTACTTC
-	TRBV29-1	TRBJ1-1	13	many	CSGRTVMETEAFF	TGCAGCGGTCGGACAGTAATGGAGACTGAAGCTTTCTTT
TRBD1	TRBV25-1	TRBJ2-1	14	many	CASRDRDSYNEQFF	TGTGCCAGCCGGGACAGAGACTCCTACAATGAGCAGTTCTTC
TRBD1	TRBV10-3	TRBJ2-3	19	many	CAISAVPGQGTLEADTQYF	TGTGCCATCAGTGCCGTCCCGGGACAGGGAACCCTGGAGGCAGATACGCAGTATTTT
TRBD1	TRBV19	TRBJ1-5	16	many	CASSRWDGTANQPQHF	TGTGCCAGTAGTAGGTGGGACGGGACAGCAAATCAGCCCCAGCATTTT
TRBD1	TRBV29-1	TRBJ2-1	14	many	CSVDDRGRGNEQFF	TGCAGCGTCGACGACAGGGGAAGAGGGAATGAGCAGTTCTTC
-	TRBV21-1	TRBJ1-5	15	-	CASSNGGQDNQPQHF	TGTGCCAGCAGCAACGGGGGGCAGGACAATCAGCCCCAGCATTTT
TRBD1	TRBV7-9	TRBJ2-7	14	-	CASSLGTGYHEQYF	TGTGCCAGCAGCTTAGGGACAGGGTACCACGAGCAGTACTTC
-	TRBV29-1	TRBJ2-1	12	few	CSVQTADNEQFF	TGCAGCGTCCAGACAGCCGACAATGAGCAGTTCTTC
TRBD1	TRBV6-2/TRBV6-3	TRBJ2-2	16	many	CASSLGTATGTGELFF	TGTGCCAGCAGTCTCGGGACAGCGACAGGCACCGGGGAGCTGTTTTTT
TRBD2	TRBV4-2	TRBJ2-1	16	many	CASSQERTSGDNEQFF	TGTGCCAGCAGCCAAGAACGGACTAGCGGCGACAATGAGCAGTTCTTC
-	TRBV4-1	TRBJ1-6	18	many	CASSQDSPGRLLNSPLHF	TGCGCCAGCAGCCAAGATAGCCCCGGAAGGCTCCTTAATTCACCCCTCCACTTT
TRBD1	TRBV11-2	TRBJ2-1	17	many	CASSPRAGTGFVGEQFF	TGTGCCAGCAGCCCCAGAGCCGGGACAGGGTTCGTGGGTGAGCAGTTCTTC
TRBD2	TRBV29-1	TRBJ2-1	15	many	CSADAGLAGVDEQFF	TGCAGCGCCGACGCGGGCCTAGCGGGAGTTGATGAGCAGTTCTTC
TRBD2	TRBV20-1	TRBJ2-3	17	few	CSARVFGLAGNTDTQYF	TGCAGTGCTAGAGTTTTCGGACTAGCGGGAAACACAGATACGCAGTATTTT
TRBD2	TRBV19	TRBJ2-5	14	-	CASSVTSGEETQYF	TGTGCCAGTAGTGTAACTAGCGGCGAAGAGACCCAGTACTTC
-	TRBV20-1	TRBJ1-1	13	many	CSADKTVNTEAFF	TGCAGTGCCGACAAGACAGTGAACACTGAAGCTTTCTTT
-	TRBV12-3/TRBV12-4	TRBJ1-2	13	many	CASSPQGFYGYTF	TGTGCCAGCAGCCCTCAGGGGTTCTATGGCTACACCTTC
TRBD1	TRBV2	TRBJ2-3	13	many	CASNRGSTDTQYF	TGTGCCAGCAACAGGGGATCAACGGATACGCAGTATTTT
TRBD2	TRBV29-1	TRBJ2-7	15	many	CSVESLSSGDYEQYF	TGCAGCGTTGAAAGCTTGTCTAGCGGAGACTACGAGCAGTACTTC
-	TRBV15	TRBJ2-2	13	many	CATGLPDTGELFF	TGTGCCACCGGATTACCCGACACCGGGGAGCTGTTTTTT
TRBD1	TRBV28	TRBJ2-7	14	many	CASSFRDSLYEQYF	TGTGCCAGCAGTTTCCGGGACAGCCTCTACGAGCAGTACTTC
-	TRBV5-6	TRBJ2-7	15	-	CASSLMYAVPYEQYF	TGTGCCAGCAGCTTGATGTACGCCGTCCCCTACGAGCAGTACTTC
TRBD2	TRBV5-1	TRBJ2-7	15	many	CASSAGRGNSYEQYF	TGCGCCAGCTCTGCGGGGAGGGGTAATTCCTACGAGCAGTACTTC